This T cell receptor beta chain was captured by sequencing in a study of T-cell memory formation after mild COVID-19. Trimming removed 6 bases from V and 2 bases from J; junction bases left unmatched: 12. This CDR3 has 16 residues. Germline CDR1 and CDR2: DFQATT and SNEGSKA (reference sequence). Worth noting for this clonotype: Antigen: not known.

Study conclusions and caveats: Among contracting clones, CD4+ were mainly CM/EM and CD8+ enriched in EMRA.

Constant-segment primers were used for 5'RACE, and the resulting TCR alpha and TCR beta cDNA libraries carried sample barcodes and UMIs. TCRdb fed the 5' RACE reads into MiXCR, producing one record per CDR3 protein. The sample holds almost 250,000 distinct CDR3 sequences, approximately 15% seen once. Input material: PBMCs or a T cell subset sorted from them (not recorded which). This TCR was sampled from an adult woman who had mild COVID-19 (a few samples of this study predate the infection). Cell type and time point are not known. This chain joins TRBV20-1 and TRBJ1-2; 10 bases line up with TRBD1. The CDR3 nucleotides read TGCAGTGCGGGCCGGGACAGGGGTTCCGTCAACTATGGCTACACCTTC. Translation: CSAGRDRGSVNYGYTF.